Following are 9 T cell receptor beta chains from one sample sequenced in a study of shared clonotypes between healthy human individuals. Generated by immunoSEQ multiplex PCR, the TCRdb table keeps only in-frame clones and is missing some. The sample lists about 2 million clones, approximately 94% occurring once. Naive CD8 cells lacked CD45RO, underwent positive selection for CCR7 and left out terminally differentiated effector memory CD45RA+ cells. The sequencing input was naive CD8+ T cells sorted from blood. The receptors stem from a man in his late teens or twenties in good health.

CDR3 nucleotides: TGTGCCAGCCGAAAGGGACCCACAGATACGCAGTATTTT. Translating gives CASRKGPTDTQYF. The chain employs TRBV19 and TRBJ2-3, with D perhaps matching TRBD1 or TRBD2 (5 bases each). CDR1 LNHDA and CDR2 SQIVND come from the germline V gene (reference sequence). The CDR3 totals 13 residues. Between the trimmed V and J ends, which lost 9 bases and 2 bases, there was a span of 12 bases.

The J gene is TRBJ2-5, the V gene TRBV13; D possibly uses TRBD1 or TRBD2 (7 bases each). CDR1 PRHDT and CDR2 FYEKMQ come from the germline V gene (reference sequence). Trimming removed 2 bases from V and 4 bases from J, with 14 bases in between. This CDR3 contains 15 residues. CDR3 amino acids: CASSLRQGGIETQYF. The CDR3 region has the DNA TGTGCCAGCAGCTTACGTCAGGGGGGGATAGAGACCCAGTACTTC.

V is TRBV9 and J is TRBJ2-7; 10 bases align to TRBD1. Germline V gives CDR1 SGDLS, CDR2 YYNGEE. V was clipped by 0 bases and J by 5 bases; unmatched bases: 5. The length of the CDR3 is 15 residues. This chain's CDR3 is CASSVVGTGEDEQYF. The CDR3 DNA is TGTGCCAGCAGCGTAGTAGGGACAGGGGAGGACGAGCAGTACTTC.

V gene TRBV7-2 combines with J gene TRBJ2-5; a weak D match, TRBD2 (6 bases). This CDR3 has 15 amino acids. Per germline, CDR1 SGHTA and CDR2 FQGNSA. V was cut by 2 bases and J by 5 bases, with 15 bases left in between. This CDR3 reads CASSLRRGPGETQYF. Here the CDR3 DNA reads TGTGCCAGCAGCTTACGGCGGGGCCCGGGGGAGACCCAGTACTTC.

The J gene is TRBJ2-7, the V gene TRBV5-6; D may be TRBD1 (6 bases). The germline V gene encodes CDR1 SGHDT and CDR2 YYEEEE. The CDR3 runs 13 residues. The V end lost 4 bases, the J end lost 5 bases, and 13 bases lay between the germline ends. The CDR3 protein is CASSPWTVHEQYF. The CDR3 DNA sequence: TGTGCCAGCAGCCCATGGACAGTCCACGAGCAGTACTTC.

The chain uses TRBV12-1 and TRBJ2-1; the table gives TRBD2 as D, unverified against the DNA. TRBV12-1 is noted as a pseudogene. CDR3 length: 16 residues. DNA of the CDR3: TGTGCCAGCAGCTTTGCGGAGCCCGCCTATCGGGATGAGCAGTTCTTC. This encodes CASSFAEPAYRDEQFF.

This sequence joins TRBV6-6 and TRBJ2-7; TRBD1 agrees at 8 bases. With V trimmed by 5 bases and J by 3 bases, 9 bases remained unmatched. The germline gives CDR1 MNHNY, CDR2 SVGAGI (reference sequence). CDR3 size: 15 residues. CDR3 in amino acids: CASSKPRQGNYEQYF. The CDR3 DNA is TGTGCCAGCAGTAAGCCCCGACAGGGGAACTACGAGCAGTACTTC.

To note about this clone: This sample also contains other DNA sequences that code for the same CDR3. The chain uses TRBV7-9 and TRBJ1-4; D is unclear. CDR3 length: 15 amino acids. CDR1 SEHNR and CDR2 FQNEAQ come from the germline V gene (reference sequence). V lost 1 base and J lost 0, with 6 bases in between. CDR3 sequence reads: CASSLGGSTNEKLFF. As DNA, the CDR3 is TGTGCCAGCAGCTTAGGGGGTTCAACTAATGAAAAACTGTTTTTT.

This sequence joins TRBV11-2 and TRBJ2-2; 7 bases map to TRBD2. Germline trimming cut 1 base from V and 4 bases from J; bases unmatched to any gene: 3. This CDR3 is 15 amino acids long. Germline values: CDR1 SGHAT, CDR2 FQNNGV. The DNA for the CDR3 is TGTGCCAGCAGCTTAGTCCTAGCGGTCACCGGGGAGCTGTTTTTT. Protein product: CASSLVLAVTGELFF.